The rows below give T cell receptor beta chains drawn from one sample of a study of blood T cell repertoires in COVID-19. This table comes from immunoSEQ multiplex PCR, and its TCRdb copy is limited to in-frame clones, with some not included. In the table there are approximately 330,000 clones, about 87% of which are singletons. Sequenced: peripheral blood. The receptors derive from a man between 25 and 39 years old with COVID-19, enrolled during active disease. Both conserved end residues are part of each CDR3. D genes are given only for firm matches. Where a row states a size, it is once, few, many or the class of an expanded clone; other rows omit it.

abundance: -; j_gene: TRBJ2-1; d_gene: -; v_gene: TRBV5-5; CDR3nt: TGTGCCAGCAGTCCTGGAGGCAATGAGCAGTTCTTC; CDR3aa: CASSPGGNEQFF
abundance: few; j_gene: TRBJ1-1; d_gene: TRBD1; v_gene: TRBV27; CDR3nt: TGTGCCAGCAGTTCCTATATATACAGGGGAGGTGGCACTGAAGCTTTCTTT; CDR3aa: CASSSYIYRGGGTEAFF
abundance: -; j_gene: TRBJ2-3; d_gene: TRBD2; v_gene: TRBV29-1; CDR3nt: TGCAGCGTTGAACAGTATGGCGGGAGCGCAGATACGCAGTATTTT; CDR3aa: CSVEQYGGSADTQYF
abundance: -; j_gene: TRBJ2-3; d_gene: TRBD1; v_gene: TRBV24-1; CDR3nt: TGTGCCACCGCCGTCACCGGGACAGGGGCCCCAGATACGCAGTATTTT; CDR3aa: CATAVTGTGAPDTQYF
abundance: -; j_gene: TRBJ1-6; d_gene: -; v_gene: TRBV7-9; CDR3nt: TGTGCCAGCAGCTCGGGGGAAAATTCACCCCTCCACTTT; CDR3aa: CASSSGENSPLHF
abundance: -; j_gene: TRBJ1-1; d_gene: -; v_gene: TRBV30; CDR3nt: TGTGCCTGGATTAGCATACGGCCTGAAGCTTTCTTT; CDR3aa: CAWISIRPEAFF
abundance: -; j_gene: TRBJ1-1; d_gene: -; v_gene: TRBV11-3; CDR3nt: TGTGCCAGCAGCCGGACCAGGGGCGCTGAAGCTTTCTTT; CDR3aa: CASSRTRGAEAFF
abundance: -; j_gene: TRBJ1-2; d_gene: -; v_gene: TRBV9; CDR3nt: TGTGCCAGCAGCGTACAGGGGAACTATGGCTACACCTTC; CDR3aa: CASSVQGNYGYTF
abundance: -; j_gene: TRBJ1-1; d_gene: -; v_gene: TRBV27; CDR3nt: TGTGCCAGCAACCTTATTACCCCCGGGAGTCGGATGAACACTGAAGCTTTCTTT; CDR3aa: CASNLITPGSRMNTEAFF
abundance: -; j_gene: TRBJ1-4; d_gene: TRBD1; v_gene: TRBV6-2/TRBV6-3; CDR3nt: TGTGCCAGCAGTCGCCCGGGACAGGGAAAAGAAAAACTGTTTTTT; CDR3aa: CASSRPGQGKEKLFF
abundance: -; j_gene: TRBJ2-3; d_gene: -; v_gene: TRBV9; CDR3nt: TGTGCCAGCAGCGTAACTGGGACTAGCACAGATACGCAGTATTTT; CDR3aa: CASSVTGTSTDTQYF
abundance: -; j_gene: TRBJ1-1; d_gene: TRBD1; v_gene: TRBV28; CDR3nt: TGTGCCAGCAGTTTACTGGGACAGACGAACACTGAAGCTTTCTTT; CDR3aa: CASSLLGQTNTEAFF
abundance: -; j_gene: TRBJ2-6; d_gene: -; v_gene: TRBV7-9; CDR3nt: TGTGCCAGCTTTCCCAGTTCGACGGGAATATCTGGGGCCAACGTCCTGACTTTC; CDR3aa: CASFPSSTGISGANVLTF
abundance: -; j_gene: TRBJ2-7; d_gene: TRBD2; v_gene: TRBV4-1; CDR3nt: TGCGCCAGCAGCCCGGATTCTAGCGGGAGCACCTACGAGCAGTACTTC; CDR3aa: CASSPDSSGSTYEQYF
abundance: -; j_gene: TRBJ2-5; d_gene: TRBD1; v_gene: TRBV6-5; CDR3nt: TGTGCCAGCAGAGGGGACAGGGGGGAGAGGGAGACCCAGTACTTC; CDR3aa: CASRGDRGERETQYF
abundance: -; j_gene: TRBJ1-1; d_gene: -; v_gene: TRBV6-1; CDR3nt: TGTGCCAGCAGTGAATATCTGAACACTGAAGCTTTCTTT; CDR3aa: CASSEYLNTEAFF
abundance: once; j_gene: TRBJ2-1; d_gene: -; v_gene: TRBV5-1; CDR3nt: TGCGCCAGCAGCTTAATCTCTGGGCTTTTAAATGAGCAGTTCTTC; CDR3aa: CASSLISGLLNEQFF
abundance: few; j_gene: TRBJ2-4; d_gene: TRBD1; v_gene: TRBV7-2; CDR3nt: TGTGCCAGCAGCTTAGCCCGCAGGGGGTGGGACATTCAGTACTTC; CDR3aa: CASSLARRGWDIQYF
abundance: -; j_gene: TRBJ1-3; d_gene: -; v_gene: TRBV6-4; CDR3nt: TGTGCCAGCAGTTCTGACAGCTCTGGAAACACCATATATTTT; CDR3aa: CASSSDSSGNTIYF
abundance: -; j_gene: TRBJ1-2; d_gene: -; v_gene: TRBV7-2; CDR3nt: TGTGCCAGCAGCGCCGCCCCGGGACAACACTATGGCTACACCTTC; CDR3aa: CASSAAPGQHYGYTF